This T cell receptor beta chain was profiled in a study of blood T cell repertoires in COVID-19. Study summary: Both acute and convalescent COVID-19 samples were obtained from the United States, Italy and Spain. PBMCs, B-cell-depleted T cells, or T cells were the source of the cDNA or gDNA that made up the material.

The CDR3 runs to 17 residues. V lost 4 bases, J lost 1 base, and 6 bases stayed unmatched. Germline-derived CDR1 and CDR2 are SGDLS and YYNGEE. Original analysis: Amplification of reference gene primers provided the estimated nucleated cell counts. Some clones are missing from TCRdb's copy, which holds only in-frame ones; the method was immunoSEQ multiplex PCR. That table furnishes V, J and clone size, whereas the DNA furnished D and trimming. Of tens of thousands of clones in the sample, approximately 91% are singletons; the top ten hold roughly 6%. Sequencing was carried out using peripheral blood. This sequence originates from a woman of 80 years or more with acute or convalescent COVID-19. The genes are TRBV9 and TRBJ2-5, with TRBD2 identical over 14 bases. CDR3 coding DNA: TGTGCCAGCAGCCCCGGGACTAGCGGGGGAACCCAAGAGACCCAGTACTTC. Translation gives CASSPGTSGGTQETQYF.